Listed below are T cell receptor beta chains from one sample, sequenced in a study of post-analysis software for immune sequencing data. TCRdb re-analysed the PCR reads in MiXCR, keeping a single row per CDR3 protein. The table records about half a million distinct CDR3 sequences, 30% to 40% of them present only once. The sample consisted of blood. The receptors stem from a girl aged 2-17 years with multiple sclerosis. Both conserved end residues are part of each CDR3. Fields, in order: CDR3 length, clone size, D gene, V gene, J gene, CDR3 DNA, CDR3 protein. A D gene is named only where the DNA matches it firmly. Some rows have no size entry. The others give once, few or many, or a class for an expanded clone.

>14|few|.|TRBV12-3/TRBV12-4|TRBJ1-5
TGTGCCAGCAGTTTCCCGGACAGCAATCAGCCCCAGCATTTT
CASSFPDSNQPQHF
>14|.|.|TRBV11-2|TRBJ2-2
TGTGCCAGCAGCCAAGAAAGACAGACCGGGGAGCTGTTTTTT
CASSQERQTGELFF
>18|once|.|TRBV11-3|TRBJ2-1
TGTGCCAGCAGCCCCGATTGGGCTAGCTTTACGGTATTGGGTGAGCAGTTCTTC
CASSPDWASFTVLGEQFF
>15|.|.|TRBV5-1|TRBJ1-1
TGCGCCAGCAGCCCAACGGCCAGGACGAACACTGAAGCTTTCTTT
CASSPTARTNTEAFF
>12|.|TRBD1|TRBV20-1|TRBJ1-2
TGCGGTGCTAGGGGGCAGGGCAACGGCTACACCTTC
CGARGQGNGYTF
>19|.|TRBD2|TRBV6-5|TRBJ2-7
TGTGCCAGCAGTTACGGGGTAGCGGGGGGGTATAACTCTGCCTACGAGCAGTACTTC
CASSYGVAGGYNSAYEQYF
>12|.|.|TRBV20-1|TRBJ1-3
TGCAGTGCTAGAGATCCTGGGGACACCATATATTTT
CSARDPGDTIYF
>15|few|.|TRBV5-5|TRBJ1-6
TGTGCCAGCAGCTTGCTAGTGGACTTTAACGGCCCCCTCCACTTT
CASSLLVDFNGPLHF
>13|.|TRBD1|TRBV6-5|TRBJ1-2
TGTGCCAGCAGCCAGACAGGGAGGTATGGCTACACCTTC
CASSQTGRYGYTF
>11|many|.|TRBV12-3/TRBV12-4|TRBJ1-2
TGTGCCAGCAGTTTATCCTATGGCTACACCTTC
CASSLSYGYTF
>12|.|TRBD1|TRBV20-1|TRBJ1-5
TGCAGTGCCGAAGGGGGCTCCCAGCCCCAGCATTTT
CSAEGGSQPQHF
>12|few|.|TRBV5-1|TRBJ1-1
TGCGCCAGCAGCTTGGTGGAGACTGAAGCTTTCTTT
CASSLVETEAFF
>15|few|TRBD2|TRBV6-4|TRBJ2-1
TGTGCCAGCAGTTTGGAGGGACCTAGCGGCAATGAGCAGTTCTTC
CASSLEGPSGNEQFF
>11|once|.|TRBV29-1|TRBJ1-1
TGCAGCGCTGAGACAGCATATGAAGCTTTCTTT
CSAETAYEAFF
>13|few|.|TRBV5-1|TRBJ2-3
TGCGCCAGCAGCGCCGTAATCACAGATACGCAGTATTTT
CASSAVITDTQYF
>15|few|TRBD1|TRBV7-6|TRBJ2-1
TGTGCCAGCAGCTCCCGGGACAGGGGGACCGATGAGCAGTTCTTC
CASSSRDRGTDEQFF
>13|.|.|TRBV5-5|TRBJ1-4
TGTGCCAGCAGCTTGTTGCCGGGTGAAAAACTGTTTTTT
CASSLLPGEKLFF